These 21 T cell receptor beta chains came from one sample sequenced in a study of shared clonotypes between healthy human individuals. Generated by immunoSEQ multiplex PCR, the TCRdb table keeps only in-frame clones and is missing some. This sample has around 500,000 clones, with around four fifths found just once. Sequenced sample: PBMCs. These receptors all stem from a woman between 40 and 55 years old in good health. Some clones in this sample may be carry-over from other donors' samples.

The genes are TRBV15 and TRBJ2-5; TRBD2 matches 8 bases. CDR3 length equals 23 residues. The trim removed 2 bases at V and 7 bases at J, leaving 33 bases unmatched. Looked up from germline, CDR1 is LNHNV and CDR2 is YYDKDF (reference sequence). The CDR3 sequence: CATSRNPTSTPPGWVAGFWTQYF. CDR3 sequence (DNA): TGTGCCACCAGCAGAAACCCAACCTCAACTCCCCCAGGGTGGGTAGCGGGATTTTGGACCCAGTACTTC. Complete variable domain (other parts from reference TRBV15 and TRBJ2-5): DAMVIQNPRYQVTQFGKPVTLSCSQTLNHNVMYWYQQKSSQAPKLLFHYYDKDFNNEADTPDNFQSRRPNTSFCFLDIRSPGLGDTAMYLCATSRNPTSTPPGWVAGFWTQYFGPGTRLLVL.

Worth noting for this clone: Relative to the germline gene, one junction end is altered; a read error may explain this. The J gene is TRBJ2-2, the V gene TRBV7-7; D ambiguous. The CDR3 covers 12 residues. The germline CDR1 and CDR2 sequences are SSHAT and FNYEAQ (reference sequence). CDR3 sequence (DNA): TGTGCTAGCAGCCACGACACCGGGGAGCTGTTTTTT. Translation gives CASSHDTGELFF.

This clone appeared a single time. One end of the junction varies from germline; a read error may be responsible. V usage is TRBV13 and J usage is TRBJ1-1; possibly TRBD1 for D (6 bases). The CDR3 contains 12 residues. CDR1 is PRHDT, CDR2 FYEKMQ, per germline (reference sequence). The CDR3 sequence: CASRLRQEALDF. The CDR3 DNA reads TGTGCCAGCAGATTGCGACAGGAAGCCTTGGACTTT.

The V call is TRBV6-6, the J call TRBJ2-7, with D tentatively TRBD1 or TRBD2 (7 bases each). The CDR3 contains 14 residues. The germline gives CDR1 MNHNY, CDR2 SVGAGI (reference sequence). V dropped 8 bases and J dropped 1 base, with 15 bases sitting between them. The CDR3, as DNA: TGTGCCAGCGGCGACAGGGAGGGGTCCTACGAGCAGTACTTC. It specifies CASGDREGSYEQYF.

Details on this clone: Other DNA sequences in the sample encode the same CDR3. This CDR3 reads CASSQGQVGPYEQYF. The CDR3 DNA is TGTGCCAGCAGCCAGGGACAGGTCGGGCCCTACGAGCAGTACTTC. The chain combines TRBV6-6 with TRBJ2-7; 8 bases agree with TRBD1. Germline assignment: CDR1 MNHNY and CDR2 SVGAGI (reference sequence). The V segment lost 6 bases and the J segment 2 bases; nucleotides outside the gene matches: 9. The CDR3 contains 15 residues.

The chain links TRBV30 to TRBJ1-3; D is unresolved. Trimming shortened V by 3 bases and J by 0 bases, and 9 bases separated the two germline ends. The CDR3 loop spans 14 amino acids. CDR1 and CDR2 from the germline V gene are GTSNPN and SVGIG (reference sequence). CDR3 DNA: TGTGCCTGGAGGGCAGGTTACTCTGGAAACACCATATATTTT. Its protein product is CAWRAGYSGNTIYF. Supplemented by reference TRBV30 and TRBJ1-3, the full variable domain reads SQTIHQWPATLVQPVGSPLSLECTVEGTSNPNLYWYRQAAGRGLQLLFYSVGIGQISSEVPQNLSASRPQDRQFILSSKKLLLSDSGFYLCAWRAGYSGNTIYFGEGSWLTVV.

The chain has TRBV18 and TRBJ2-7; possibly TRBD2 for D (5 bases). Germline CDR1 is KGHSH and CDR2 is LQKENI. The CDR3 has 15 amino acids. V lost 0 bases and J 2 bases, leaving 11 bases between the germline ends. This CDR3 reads CASSPPGGQPYEQYF. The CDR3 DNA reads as TGTGCCAGCTCACCACCCGGAGGCCAGCCCTACGAGCAGTACTTC.

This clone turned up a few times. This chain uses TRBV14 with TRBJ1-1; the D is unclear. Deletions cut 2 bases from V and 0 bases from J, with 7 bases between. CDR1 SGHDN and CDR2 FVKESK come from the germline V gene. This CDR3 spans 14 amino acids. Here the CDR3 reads CASSQFQLNTEAFF. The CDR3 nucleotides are TGTGCCAGCAGCCAATTTCAGCTGAACACTGAAGCTTTCTTT.

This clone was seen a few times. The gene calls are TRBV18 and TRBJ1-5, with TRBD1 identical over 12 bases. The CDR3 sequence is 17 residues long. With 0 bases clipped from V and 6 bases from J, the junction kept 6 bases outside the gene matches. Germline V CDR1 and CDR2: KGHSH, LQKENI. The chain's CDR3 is CASSPPGGDRGRQPQHF. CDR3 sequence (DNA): TGTGCCAGCTCACCACCTGGGGGGGACAGGGGGCGTCAGCCCCAGCATTTT.

CDR3 coding DNA: TGTGCCAGCAGCCGACCGGGACAGGGTTTAATTCAGCCCCAGCATTTT. This gives the protein CASSRPGQGLIQPQHF. The chain employs TRBV14 and TRBJ1-5; 9 bases fit TRBD1. The CDR3 covers 16 residues. The germline gives CDR1 SGHDN, CDR2 FVKESK. V was pared by 4 bases and J by 6 bases, with 10 bases of the junction left unmatched.

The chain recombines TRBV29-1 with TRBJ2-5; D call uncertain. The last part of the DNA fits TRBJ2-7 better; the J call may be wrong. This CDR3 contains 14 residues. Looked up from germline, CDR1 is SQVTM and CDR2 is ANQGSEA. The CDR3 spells CSATGPLQPYEQYF. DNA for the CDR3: TGCAGCGCCACTGGGCCGCTCCAACCCTACGAGCAGTACTTC.

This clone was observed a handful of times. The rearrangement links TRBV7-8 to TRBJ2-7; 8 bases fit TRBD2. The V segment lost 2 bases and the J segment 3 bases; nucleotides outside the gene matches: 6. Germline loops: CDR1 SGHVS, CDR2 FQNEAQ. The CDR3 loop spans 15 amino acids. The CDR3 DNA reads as TGTGCCAGCAGCTTACGAGGGACTAGTAGCTACGAGCAGTACTTC. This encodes CASSLRGTSSYEQYF.

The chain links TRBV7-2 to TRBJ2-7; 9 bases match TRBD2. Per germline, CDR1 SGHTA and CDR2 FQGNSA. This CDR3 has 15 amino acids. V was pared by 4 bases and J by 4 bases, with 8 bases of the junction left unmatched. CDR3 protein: CASSSGPSGNYEQYF. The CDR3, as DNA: TGTGCCAGCAGCTCCGGCCCTAGCGGGAATTACGAGCAGTACTTC.

CDR3 region: CASSQDPPGSNQPQHF. The CDR3 bases are TGCGCCAGCAGCCAAGATCCCCCGGGAAGCAATCAGCCCCAGCATTTT. The chain combines TRBV4-1 with TRBJ1-5; D gene ambiguous. Germline values: CDR1 MGHRA, CDR2 YSYEKL. The CDR3 loop spans 16 amino acids. V lost 0 bases and J lost 1, with 10 bases in between.

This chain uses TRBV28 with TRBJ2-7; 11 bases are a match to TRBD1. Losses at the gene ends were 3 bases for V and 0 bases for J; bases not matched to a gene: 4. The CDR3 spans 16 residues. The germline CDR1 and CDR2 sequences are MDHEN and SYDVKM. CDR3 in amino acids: CASSLGQGDYSYEQYF. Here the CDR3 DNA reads TGTGCCAGCAGTTTGGGACAGGGGGATTACTCCTACGAGCAGTACTTC.

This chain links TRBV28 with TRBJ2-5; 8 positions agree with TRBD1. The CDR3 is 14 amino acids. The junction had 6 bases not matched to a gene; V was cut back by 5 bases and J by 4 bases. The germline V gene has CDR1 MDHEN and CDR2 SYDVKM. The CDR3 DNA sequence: TGTGCCAGCAGTGGCCCGACAGGGGTAGAGACCCAGTACTTC. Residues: CASSGPTGVETQYF.

CDR3 loop: CASSPGGSYYEQYF. CDR3 sequence (DNA): TGTGCCAGCTCACCAGGGGGGTCCTACTACGAGCAGTACTTC. The V call is TRBV18, the J call TRBJ2-7, with TRBD2 as a possible D gene (6 bases). The CDR3 is made up of 14 amino acids. Trimming cost V 2 bases and J 3 bases, with 11 bases left between them. Germline V CDR1 and CDR2: KGHSH, LQKENI.

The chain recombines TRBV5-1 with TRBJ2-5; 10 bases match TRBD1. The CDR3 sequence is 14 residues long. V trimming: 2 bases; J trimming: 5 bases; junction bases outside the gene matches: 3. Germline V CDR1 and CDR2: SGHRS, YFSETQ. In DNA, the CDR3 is TGCGCCAGCAGCTTCCCGGACAGGGGGGAGACCCAGTACTTC. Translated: CASSFPDRGETQYF.

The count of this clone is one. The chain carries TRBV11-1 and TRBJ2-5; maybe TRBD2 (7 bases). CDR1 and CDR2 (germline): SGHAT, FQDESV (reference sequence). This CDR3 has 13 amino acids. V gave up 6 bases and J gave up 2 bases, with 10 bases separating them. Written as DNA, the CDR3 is TGTGCCAGCAGACGGGGGGCGCAAGAGACCCAGTACTTC. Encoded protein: CASRRGAQETQYF.

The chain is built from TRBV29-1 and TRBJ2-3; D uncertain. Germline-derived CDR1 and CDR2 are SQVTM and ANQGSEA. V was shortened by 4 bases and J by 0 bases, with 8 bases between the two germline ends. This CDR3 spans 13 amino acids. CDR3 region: CSVGVVSTDTQYF. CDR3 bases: TGCAGCGTTGGCGTAGTTAGCACAGATACGCAGTATTTT.

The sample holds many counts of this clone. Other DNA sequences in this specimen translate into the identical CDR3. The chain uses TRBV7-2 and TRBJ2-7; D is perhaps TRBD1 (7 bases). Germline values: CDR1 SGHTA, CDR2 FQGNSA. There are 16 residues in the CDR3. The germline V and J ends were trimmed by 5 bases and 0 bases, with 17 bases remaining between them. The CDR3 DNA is TGTGCCAGCAGCCGCAGCGGCGGGACAGTCTCCTACGAGCAGTACTTC. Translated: CASSRSGGTVSYEQYF.